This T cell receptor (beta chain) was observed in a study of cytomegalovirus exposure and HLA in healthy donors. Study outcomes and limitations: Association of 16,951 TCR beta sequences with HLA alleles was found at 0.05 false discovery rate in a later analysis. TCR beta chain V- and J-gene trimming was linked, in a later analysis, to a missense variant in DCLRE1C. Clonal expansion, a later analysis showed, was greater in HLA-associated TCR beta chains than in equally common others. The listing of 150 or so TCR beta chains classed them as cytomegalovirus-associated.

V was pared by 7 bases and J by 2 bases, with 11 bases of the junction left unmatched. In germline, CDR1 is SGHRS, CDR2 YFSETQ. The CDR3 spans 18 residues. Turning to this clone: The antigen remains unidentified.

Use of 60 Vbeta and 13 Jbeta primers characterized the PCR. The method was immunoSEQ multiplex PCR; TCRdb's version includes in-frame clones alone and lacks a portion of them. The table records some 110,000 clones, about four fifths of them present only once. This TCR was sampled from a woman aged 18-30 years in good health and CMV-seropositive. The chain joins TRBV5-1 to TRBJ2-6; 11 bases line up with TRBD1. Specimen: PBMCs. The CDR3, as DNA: TGCGCCAGCCGGATTCCCGGACAGGGGGCTGCTGGGGCCAACGTCCTGACTTTC. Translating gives CASRIPGQGAAGANVLTF.